These 22 T cell receptor beta chains were all obtained from the same sample, sequenced in a study of shared clonotypes between healthy human individuals (dated by TCRdb to about 2020). Receptors were amplified or captured by the immunoSEQ multiplex PCR assay. Drawn from immuneACCESS, this table holds only the in-frame rearrangements with V and J called that TCRdb kept. Clones are partly lost; checked studies trace under half to an unresolved V gene and leave the rest unexplained. The sample table shows about 690,000 clones, and 80% to 95% are seen once. The ten largest clones represent about 34% of the sample. Sequencing was done on a sample of memory CD8+ T cells from PBMCs. The cell subset or site label for this specimen denotes: CD45RO+ cells pooled with CCR7-negative TemRA cells. Receptor source: a man aged 18 to 29 in good health. Some clones in this sample may be carry-over from other donors' samples.

The chain links TRBV6-5 to TRBJ2-3; D unresolved. The germline V and J ends were trimmed by 5 bases and 9 bases, with 12 bases remaining between them. The CDR3 has 12 amino acids. Germline CDR1 and CDR2: MNHEY and SVGAGI. In DNA form, the CDR3 reads TGTGCCAGCAGTCCCCATAGTAGGACGCAGTATTTT. It encodes CASSPHSRTQYF.

V usage is TRBV2 and J usage is TRBJ2-3, with TRBD1 matching over 7 bases. After removal of 6 bases from V and 0 bases from J, the junction contained 6 bases not matched to a gene. Germline V gene lookup returns CDR1 SNHLY and CDR2 FYNNEI. The CDR3 runs to 15 residues. The CDR3 here is CASSPGQVSTDTQYF. The CDR3 nucleotides read TGTGCCAGCAGCCCTGGACAGGTTAGCACAGATACGCAGTATTTT.

The CDR3 DNA follows: TGTGCCAGCAGCTTTCTCAACCTTACTAGCGGGCCTTCAGATACGCAGTATTTT. Its protein product is CASSFLNLTSGPSDTQYF. This rearrangement joins TRBV7-9 to TRBJ2-3; 9 bases match TRBD2. The CDR3 runs 18 residues. The V and J ends lost 3 bases and 4 bases, in that order; junction bases with no gene match: 14. Per germline, CDR1 SEHNR and CDR2 FQNEAQ (reference sequence).

This chain joins TRBV9 and TRBJ2-2, with TRBD1 matching over 8 bases. The CDR3 is made up of 14 amino acids. Germline CDR1 is SGDLS and CDR2 is YYNGEE. Trimming removed 4 bases from V and 6 bases from J; junction bases left unmatched: 5. CDR3 sequence: CASSTRGRSGELFF. The CDR3 nucleotides read TGTGCCAGCAGCACCAGGGGGCGCTCCGGGGAGCTGTTTTTT. Full variable domain (outside the CDR3, taken from reference TRBV9 and TRBJ2-2): DSGVTQTPKHLITATGQRVTLRCSPRSGDLSVYWYQQSLDQGLQFLIQYYNGEERAKGNILERFSAQQFPDLHSELNLSSLELGDSALYFCASSTRGRSGELFFGEGSRLTVL.

This clone was found once. The DNA of the CDR3 is TGTGCCATCAGTGAGTCGACGGCCCAAAGCAAGAATGAGCAGTTCTTC. It is translated as CAISESTAQSKNEQFF. The chain carries TRBV10-3 and TRBJ2-1; unclear D gene. Germline CDR1 and CDR2: ENHRY and SYGVKD. V lost 0 bases to trimming and J lost 7 bases, with 16 bases between them. The CDR3 has 16 residues.

The chain is built from TRBV4-1 and TRBJ2-1, with TRBD2 matching 12 bases. This CDR3 is built from 19 residues. Germline CDR1 reads MGHRA; CDR2 reads YSYEKL. With 7 bases clipped from V and 2 bases from J, the junction kept 15 bases outside the gene matches. CDR3 sequence reads: CASIGRLAGGRGAYNEQFF. CDR3 coding DNA: TGCGCCAGCATCGGTCGGCTAGCGGGAGGGCGGGGGGCCTACAATGAGCAGTTCTTC.

This clone was observed a handful of times. The chain uses TRBV29-1 and TRBJ1-1, with D tentatively TRBD1 (5 bases). This CDR3 is 11 amino acids long. Trimming removed 6 bases at V and 12 bases at J, with 17 bases between. The germline V gene has CDR1 SQVTM and CDR2 ANQGSEA. In DNA form, the CDR3 reads TGCAGCGTCGTACTCGTGGGGGTTACTTTCTTT. As protein: CSVVLVGVTFF. Complete variable domain (other parts from reference TRBV29-1 and TRBJ1-1): SAVISQKPSRDICQRGTSLTIQCQVDSQVTMMFWYRQQPGQSLTLIATANQGSEATYESGFVIDKFPISRPNLTFSTLTVSNMSPEDSSIYLCSVVLVGVTFFGQGTRLTVV.

The chain couples TRBV2 to TRBJ2-7; the D call may be TRBD1 or TRBD2 (5 bases each). The germline V gene has CDR1 SNHLY and CDR2 FYNNEI. V shed 5 bases and J shed 2 bases, with 19 bases lying between them. The CDR3 length is 16 residues. This CDR3 is CASSPGYGTAPYEQYF. In DNA form, the CDR3 reads TGTGCCAGCAGTCCTGGCTACGGGACGGCTCCCTACGAGCAGTACTTC.

The V call is TRBV4-2, the J call TRBJ2-3, with TRBD2 identical over 12 bases. CDR3 size: 16 residues. The V gene's germline CDR1 is LGHNA and CDR2 YNFKEQ. V gave up 2 bases and J gave up 8 bases; unmatched junction bases: 8. DNA of the CDR3: TGTGCCAGCAGCCAACCGGGACTAGCGGGCATCGGTACGCAGTATTTT. Its translation: CASSQPGLAGIGTQYF.

V usage is TRBV6-5 and J usage is TRBJ2-2; perhaps TRBD2 as D (5 bases). V lost 8 bases and J lost 1, with 11 bases in between. Germline V gene lookup returns CDR1 MNHEY and CDR2 SVGAGI. This CDR3 region has 14 residues. This CDR3 reads CASEGTWNTGELFF. The CDR3 DNA reads as TGTGCCAGCGAGGGAACCTGGAACACCGGGGAGCTGTTTTTT.

This sequence joins TRBV15 and TRBJ2-7, with D perhaps matching TRBD1 or TRBD2 (6 bases each). The CDR3 extends over 15 amino acids. The germline gives CDR1 LNHNV, CDR2 YYDKDF (reference sequence). V was shortened by 0 bases and J by 3 bases, with 12 bases between the two germline ends. This chain's CDR3 is CATSRDDGGGYEQYF. Written as DNA, the CDR3 is TGTGCCACCAGCAGAGATGACGGGGGCGGCTACGAGCAGTACTTC.

A remark on this clone: The identical CDR3 is also encoded by other nucleotide sequences in the sample. This chain joins TRBV19 and TRBJ1-5; perhaps TRBD1 as D (5 bases). In germline, CDR1 is LNHDA, CDR2 SQIVND (reference sequence). The CDR3 is 14 amino acids. Between the trimmed V and J ends, which lost 5 bases and 0 bases, there was a span of 8 bases. The CDR3 DNA is TGTGCCAGTAGTGTCAGGGATAGCAATCAGCCCCAGCATTTT. It encodes CASSVRDSNQPQHF.

Here the CDR3 reads CASSLTGFKEKLFF. The CDR3 DNA is TGTGCCAGCAGCTTAACAGGGTTTAAAGAAAAACTGTTTTTT. The genes are TRBV11-2 and TRBJ1-4; D possibly corresponds to TRBD1 (6 bases). Trimming stripped 2 bases from V and 8 bases from J, with 12 bases between. CDR1 is SGHAT and CDR2 is FQNNGV in the germline V gene. CDR3 size: 14 residues.

The chain joins TRBV27 to TRBJ2-7; 11 positions match TRBD2. V lost 6 bases, J lost 4 bases, and 5 bases stayed unmatched. The CDR3 extends over 14 amino acids. The germline gives CDR1 MNHEY, CDR2 SMNVEV (reference sequence). Written as DNA, the CDR3 is TGTGCCAGCAGCTTAGCGGGAGGGGAATACGAGCAGTACTTC. Its translation is CASSLAGGEYEQYF.

This chain connects TRBV6-5 to TRBJ2-4; 7 nucleotides align to TRBD1. CDR1 is MNHEY, CDR2 SVGAGI, per germline. Trimming cost V 4 bases and J 1 base; bases outside gene matches: 4. The CDR3 spans 15 residues. The DNA for the CDR3 is TGTGCCAGCAGTTTCCAGGGGGAGGCCAAAAACATTCAGTACTTC. Translated: CASSFQGEAKNIQYF.

This clone was counted once. The J gene is TRBJ1-1, the V gene TRBV30; D uncertain. Germline loops: CDR1 GTSNPN, CDR2 SVGIG (reference sequence). This CDR3 contains 11 residues. The V end lost 0 bases, the J end lost 8 bases, and 7 bases lay between the germline ends. The CDR3 is CAWSVPPEAFF. The CDR3 coding sequence is TGTGCCTGGAGTGTTCCCCCCGAAGCTTTCTTT.

The V and J genes are TRBV2 and TRBJ1-1, with 7 positions matching TRBD1. Germline CDR1 and CDR2: SNHLY and FYNNEI. CDR3 length: 15 residues. The J segment lost 0 bases and the V segment lost 2 bases, leaving 3 bases of the junction unmatched. Here the CDR3 reads CASSENRGMNTEAFF. In DNA, the CDR3 is TGTGCCAGCAGTGAAAACAGGGGAATGAACACTGAAGCTTTCTTT.

This chain links TRBV6-5 with TRBJ2-1; D is perhaps TRBD1 (6 bases). From germline, CDR1 is MNHEY and CDR2 SVGAGI. Deletions cut 7 bases from V and 7 bases from J, with 17 bases between. The CDR3 loop spans 14 amino acids. CDR3 in amino acids: CASNPRGTGNEQFF. CDR3 nucleotides: TGTGCCAGCAATCCGAGGGGGACGGGGAATGAGCAGTTCTTC.

The CDR3, as DNA: TGTGCCAGCAGCTTAGGCCGGTGGGCTTTCTTT. Translation: CASSLGRWAFF. The rearrangement uses TRBV7-9 and TRBJ1-1, with D uncertain. Trimming took 1 base from V and 11 from J, leaving 8 bases between them. Germline V gene sequence: CDR1 SEHNR, CDR2 FQNEAQ (reference sequence). The CDR3 extends over 11 amino acids.

For the CDR3, the DNA is TGTGCCATCAGTGAGGCGGCGACGGGCTACGAGCAGTACTTC. It translates to CAISEAATGYEQYF. The chain links TRBV10-3 to TRBJ2-7; D unclear. The CDR3 length is 14 residues. Looked up from germline, CDR1 is ENHRY and CDR2 is SYGVKD. V lost 2 bases, J lost 3 bases, and 11 bases lay in between.

In the case of this clone: A much larger clonotype is one base distant, so this may be a read error. The same CDR3 is also encoded by other DNA sequences in this sample. The rearrangement uses TRBV5-4 and TRBJ2-1; D may be TRBD2 (5 bases). Germline V lookup: CDR1 SGHNT, CDR2 YYREEE (reference sequence). V was pared by 4 bases and J by 4 bases, with 9 bases between. The CDR3 runs to 13 residues. The CDR3 DNA sequence: TGTGCCAGCAGCCCGCGGGCTTACAATGAGCAGTTCTTC. Translation gives CASSPRAYNEQFF.

The V and J genes are TRBV28 and TRBJ2-2; D is uncertain. This CDR3 region has 14 residues. The germline CDR1 and CDR2 sequences are MDHEN and SYDVKM. Trimming took 2 bases from V and 4 from J, leaving 8 bases between them. CDR3 nucleotides: TGTGCCAGCAGTTTAAACTGGGGCACCGGGGAGCTGTTTTTT. Its translation is CASSLNWGTGELFF.